What follows are 26 T cell receptor beta chains derived from one specimen sequenced in a study of CD8+ T cells in alopecia areata. In each case, RNA was isolated and then reverse transcribed into cDNA as the sequencing template. Data came from immunoSEQ multiplex PCR; TCRdb stores just in-frame clones and leaves some out. The sample has about 64,000 clones, about 44% seen once. Material: NKG2D-low CD8+ T cells sorted from blood. The receptors were gathered from a human donor with alopecia areata.

CDR3 in DNA: TGTGCCAGCAGTTACTCCCCCACCTACGAGCAGTACTTC. Protein product: CASSYSPTYEQYF. The genes are TRBV6-5 and TRBJ2-7; D remains ambiguous. The CDR3 length is 13 residues. Germline CDR1 is MNHEY and CDR2 is SVGAGI. V lost 0 bases, J lost 2 bases, and 5 bases lay in between.

The chain has TRBV9 and TRBJ2-3; D is possibly TRBD1 (5 bases). The ends were cut back, 2 bases at V and 9 bases at J, with 13 bases in the middle. The CDR3 spans 13 residues. Germline loops: CDR1 SGDLS, CDR2 YYNGEE. For the CDR3, the DNA is TGTGCCAGCAGCGTGGGCCAGGGCGTAACGCAGTATTTT. It codes for CASSVGQGVTQYF.

The chain has TRBV9 and TRBJ1-2; tentative D call: TRBD1 (6 bases). Trimming left V 3 bases short and J 8 bases short, with 11 bases between. This CDR3 is built from 12 residues. CDR1 SGDLS and CDR2 YYNGEE come from the germline V gene. For the CDR3, the DNA is TGTGCCAGCAGCGACGACAGGAGAGGCTACACCTTC. Its protein is CASSDDRRGYTF.

V gene TRBV29-1 combines with J gene TRBJ2-2; 9 bases are shared with TRBD1. J was trimmed by 3 bases and V by 5 bases; bases with no gene match: 4. The length of the CDR3 is 14 residues. Germline V gene lookup returns CDR1 SQVTM and CDR2 ANQGSEA. The CDR3 DNA reads as TGCAGCGTTCCCGGGACAGGGTACACCGGGGAGCTGTTTTTT. This sequence encodes CSVPGTGYTGELFF.

This clone has a handful of counts. The V gene is TRBV7-8, the J gene TRBJ1-1; D possibly corresponds to TRBD1 (5 bases). CDR3 size: 13 residues. V lost 6 bases, J lost 3 bases, and 11 bases lay in between. CDR1 is SGHVS, CDR2 FQNEAQ, per germline. This CDR3 is CASRQSGYTEAFF. CDR3 sequence (DNA): TGTGCCAGCAGACAATCAGGGTACACTGAAGCTTTCTTT.

This clone was found a few times. J is TRBJ1-2 and V is TRBV29-1, with unresolved D. Trimming stripped 1 base from V and 4 bases from J, with 16 bases between. Germline V gene lookup returns CDR1 SQVTM and CDR2 ANQGSEA. This CDR3 comprises 15 residues. CDR3 residues: CSVEVSARKGYGYTF. The CDR3 region has the DNA TGCAGCGTTGAAGTCTCCGCCCGGAAGGGCTATGGCTACACCTTC. Based on the CDR3 plus reference TRBV29-1 and TRBJ1-2, the full variable domain is SAVISQKPSRDICQRGTSLTIQCQVDSQVTMMFWYRQQPGQSLTLIATANQGSEATYESGFVIDKFPISRPNLTFSTLTVSNMSPEDSSIYLCSVEVSARKGYGYTFGSGTRLTVV.

A single count supports this clone. The chain joins TRBV27 to TRBJ2-1; D unclear. V gave up 8 bases and J gave up 10 bases, with 15 bases separating them. CDR1 MNHEY and CDR2 SMNVEV come from the germline V gene (reference sequence). The CDR3 runs to 12 residues. CDR3 bases: TGTGCCAGCGGATTAAATTACGCGGAGCAGTTCTTC. This translates into CASGLNYAEQFF.

This rearrangement joins TRBV9 to TRBJ2-7, with D unclear. Germline V lookup: CDR1 SGDLS, CDR2 YYNGEE. With 4 bases removed from V and 5 bases from J, the gap between germline ends came to 19 bases. This CDR3 is 15 amino acids long. CDR3 nucleotide sequence: TGTGCCAGCAGCTCCTCGGTGGGGAAAGGTAACGAGCAGTACTTC. It yields the protein CASSSSVGKGNEQYF.

The V call is TRBV4-1, the J call TRBJ2-1; 9 bases are a match to TRBD2. Losses at the gene ends were 1 base for V and 6 bases for J; bases not matched to a gene: 4. This CDR3 comprises 15 residues. The germline V gene has CDR1 MGHRA and CDR2 YSYEKL. The CDR3 nucleotides read TGCGCCAGCAGCCAAGGACTAGCGGATGGCAATGAGCAGTTCTTC. This translates into CASSQGLADGNEQFF.

The chain joins TRBV5-1 to TRBJ2-3; no reliable D call. Trimming took 0 bases from V and 1 from J, leaving 6 bases between them. Per the germline V gene, CDR1 is SGHRS and CDR2 is YFSETQ. This CDR3 comprises 14 residues. The CDR3 region is CASSLVVGTDTQYF. The CDR3 nucleotides read TGCGCCAGCAGCTTGGTGGTAGGCACAGATACGCAGTATTTT.

The rearrangement joins TRBV9 to TRBJ2-5; 8 nucleotides line up with TRBD2. CDR3 size: 15 residues. CDR1 is SGDLS and CDR2 is YYNGEE in the germline V gene. With 1 base clipped from V and 4 bases from J, the junction kept 6 bases outside the gene matches. The CDR3 coding sequence is TGTGCCAGCAGCGTAAGCGGGAGCCCAGTAGAGACCCAGTACTTC. It translates to CASSVSGSPVETQYF.

There are a few counts of this clone. V and J are TRBV2 and TRBJ2-1; 12 positions match TRBD1. V shed 7 bases, J shed 6 bases, and the junction held 4 bases outside the gene matches. From germline, CDR1 is SNHLY and CDR2 FYNNEI. The CDR3 has 14 amino acids. The CDR3 coding sequence is TGTGCCAGCAAGGGACAGGGGGCGCGCAATGAGCAGTTCTTC. Its protein product is CASKGQGARNEQFF.

The chain has TRBV12-5 and TRBJ2-5; D might be TRBD2 (5 bases). The V gene's germline CDR1 is LGHNT and CDR2 FRNRAP. The CDR3 contains 14 residues. V dropped 6 bases and J dropped 5 bases, with 16 bases sitting between them. The CDR3: CASGPDEGWETQYF. The CDR3 bases are TGTGCTAGTGGCCCCGACGAGGGATGGGAGACCCAGTACTTC.

This chain links TRBV21-1 with TRBJ2-7; the DNA was not used to check the table's D call, TRBD2. TRBV21-1 is an annotated pseudogene. CDR3 size: 15 residues. This CDR3 reads CASSKVGGANHEQYF. The CDR3 nucleotides are TGTGCCAGCAGCAAAGTAGGGGGGGCGAACCACGAGCAGTACTTC.

The rearrangement joins TRBV27 to TRBJ2-1; D is ambiguous. V dropped 8 bases and J dropped 0 bases, with 14 bases sitting between them. CDR1 and CDR2 (germline): MNHEY, SMNVEV (reference sequence). The CDR3 extends over 15 amino acids. The DNA of the CDR3 is TGTGCCAGCCATGAGGTGGGAAACTCCTACAATGAGCAGTTCTTC. Amino acids: CASHEVGNSYNEQFF.

In this sample, this clone turned up a few times. This chain connects TRBV5-6 to TRBJ2-3; TRBD2 is a possible D gene (6 bases). The CDR3 spans 15 residues. The ends were cut back, 4 bases at V and 0 bases at J, with 12 bases in the middle. Germline CDR1 is SGHDT and CDR2 is YYEEEE. CDR3 bases: TGTGCCAGCAGCGCCCCAGGGAGGAGCACAGATACGCAGTATTTT. The encoded protein is CASSAPGRSTDTQYF.

The genes are TRBV7-3 and TRBJ2-1, with 8 bases identical to TRBD2. The junction had 6 bases not matched to a gene; V was cut back by 3 bases and J by 5 bases. This CDR3 is 15 amino acids long. Germline-derived CDR1 and CDR2 are SGHTA and FQGTGA. The CDR3 region has the DNA TGTGCCAGCAGCTTTGCGGGAGGACCCGACAATGAGCAGTTCTTC. Its protein product is CASSFAGGPDNEQFF.

The chain has TRBV6-6 and TRBJ1-1; TRBD1 is a possible D gene (5 bases). V was pared by 5 bases and J by 8 bases, with 12 bases between. Germline lookup yields CDR1 MNHNY and CDR2 SVGAGI (reference sequence). The CDR3 has 12 residues. The CDR3 protein is CASSPEGLEAFF. The DNA for the CDR3 is TGTGCCAGCAGTCCGGAGGGGTTGGAAGCTTTCTTT.

The V and J genes are TRBV14 and TRBJ1-1; the D is unclear. The V end was cut by 1 base, the J end by 2 bases, with 14 bases between. Germline CDR1 is SGHDN and CDR2 is FVKESK. There are 16 residues in the CDR3. DNA for the CDR3: TGTGCCAGCAGCCAAGTGTTCCCCACCGCAAACACTGAAGCTTTCTTT. Translation gives CASSQVFPTANTEAFF.

The chain uses TRBV28 and TRBJ2-5; 10 positions match TRBD2. CDR3 length: 16 residues. Germline V gene data show CDR1 as MDHEN and CDR2 as SYDVKM. The trim removed 6 bases at V and 7 bases at J, leaving 14 bases unmatched. The CDR3 coding sequence is TGTGCCAGCAGCCGGACTAGCGGTCAGGGGAGGCGGACCCAGTACTTC. As protein: CASSRTSGQGRRTQYF.

This clone was picked up one time. The chain links TRBV5-8 to TRBJ1-2, with D hard to call. Trimming cost V 5 bases and J 8 bases, with 7 bases left between them. The V gene's germline CDR1 is SGHTS and CDR2 YDEGEE. The CDR3 is 10 amino acids. The CDR3 DNA is TGTGCCAGCAGATTTGACGGCTACACCTTC. Its translation is CASRFDGYTF.

V usage is TRBV11-3 and J usage is TRBJ1-1; D gene ambiguous. The CDR3 spans 13 residues. Trimming pared 3 bases from V and 5 bases from J, leaving 10 bases between. Germline CDR1 and CDR2: SGHNT and YENEEA. CDR3 in amino acids: CASSFNPRTEAFF. Written as DNA, the CDR3 is TGTGCCAGCAGCTTCAATCCGCGGACTGAAGCTTTCTTT.

The rearrangement links TRBV19 to TRBJ2-1; 9 bases map to TRBD2. This CDR3 region has 14 residues. The V and J ends lost 1 base and 12 bases, in that order; junction bases with no gene match: 7. In germline, CDR1 is LNHDA, CDR2 SQIVND (reference sequence). The chain's CDR3 is CASSIVAGGPGQFF. For the CDR3, the DNA is TGTGCCAGTAGTATAGTTGCGGGAGGGCCGGGGCAGTTCTTC.

V usage is TRBV27 and J usage is TRBJ1-1, with D tentatively TRBD1 (5 bases). The V gene lost 10 bases and the J gene lost 2 bases, with 11 bases spanning the gap. Germline loops: CDR1 MNHEY, CDR2 SMNVEV (reference sequence). The CDR3 is made up of 12 amino acids. For the CDR3, the DNA is TGTGCCACCGGGGACGTAAACACTGAAGCTTTCTTT. Translating gives CATGDVNTEAFF.

The chain carries TRBV7-9 and TRBJ2-7; D is undetermined. Deletions cut 3 bases from V and 2 bases from J, with 8 bases between. The CDR3 consists of 13 residues. CDR1 SEHNR and CDR2 FQNEAQ come from the germline V gene (reference sequence). CDR3 sequence: CASSFGPTYEQYF. The CDR3 DNA sequence: TGTGCCAGCAGCTTCGGTCCGACCTACGAGCAGTACTTC.

The chain recombines TRBV13 with TRBJ2-7, with TRBD1 as a possible D gene (6 bases). The V end was cut by 8 bases, the J end by 6 bases, with 20 bases between. Germline CDR1 is PRHDT and CDR2 is FYEKMQ (reference sequence). The CDR3 has 14 amino acids. The CDR3 loop is CASQGMTDLTEQYF. The DNA for the CDR3 is TGTGCCAGCCAGGGGATGACAGACCTAACCGAGCAGTACTTC.